This T cell receptor beta chain was recorded in a study of early T cells in non-severe SARS-CoV-2 infection listed by TCRdb under 2021. For context, the study as a whole: Because TCR sequencing relied on bulk RNA taken from unsorted whole blood, pairing of alpha and beta chains was not possible.

A case-control design nested within a healthcare worker cohort in London, UK, was used, with weekly nasopharyngeal swab PCR tests and blood sampling performed. Healthcare workers were recruited between 23 and 31 March 2020, during the week of the UK lockdown, and were followed weekly for up to roughly 15 weeks. The V end gives up 1 base and the J end 10 bases, leaving 3 bases in the junction not matched to a gene. Reading from cysteine to phenylalanine, the CDR3 counts 13 amino acids. Just CDR3 DNA is preserved here, 39 bases in frame from base 1. Results the study describes overall, beyond this receptor: VDJdb matching was skewed toward anti-spike CD8 responses, so virus-specific expansions were likely underestimated and private and CD4 specificities were missed.

This clonotype was seen more than once but under ten times. The target of this receptor is not known. The record has no base qualities; no much larger clone is one base away. Receptor libraries were prepared by 5' RACE. The instrument given in TCRdb is NextSeq 500. In the TCR library protocol, unique molecular identifiers were attached to individual cDNA molecules to correct for PCR bias and sequencing error. TCR alpha and beta chains were both sequenced, and the abundances of alpha and beta sequences in each sample were closely correlated with each other. The authors' analysis ran thus. Decombinator V4 was used to perform V gene, J gene and CDR3 annotation of TCR sequences. Expanded TCRs were defined as changing significantly between any two time points under a Poisson model with p below 0.0001. Abundances of TCRs were expressed as counts per million after normalisation to the total number of TCRs sequenced in each sample. TRAV1-2 paired with TRAJ12, TRAJ20 or TRAJ33 defined MAIT TCRs, while TRAV10 paired with TRAJ18 defined iNKT TCRs. VDJdb, accessed on 1 November 2021, was searched for TCRs annotated for CMV, EBV and SARS-CoV-2, and TCRs annotated for more than one antigen were excluded. The public reads were reanalyzed by TCRdb: fastp trimming at Q25, MiXCR alignment, in-frame beta chains only. Rows merge per CDR3 protein into single entries with the most common DNA and genes. The V and J calls were determined by TCRdb, not by the authors. Here the sample has more than 70,000 distinct CDR3 sequences; roughly an eighth occur a single time. Clones ranked in the top ten supply approximately 7% of the sample.

This chain is built from TRBV12-3 or TRBV12-4 and TRBJ2-1; 8 central bases correspond to TRBD1. The sample consisted of whole blood. The source of this sequence is an adult who was a healthcare worker with PCR-confirmed SARS-CoV-2 infection or an uninfected control (not recorded which). The sequenced DNA is TGTGCCAGCAGTTTAGAAACAGGGGGAGAGCAGTTCTTC. The encoded protein is CASSLETGGEQFF.